These 14 T cell receptor beta chains were sequenced from one sample in a study of T cell responses to AZD1222 COVID-19 vaccine. The table came from immunoSEQ multiplex PCR; TCRdb's copy has only in-frame clones and leaves some out. The sample contains about 66,000 clones, 75% to 85% of which appear only once. The specimen comprised peripheral blood, sampled on day 0 of MenACWY control vaccination. All receptors come from an adult in good health.

This clone is medium-sized by share. This chain connects TRBV11-3 to TRBJ1-1, with D hard to call. The germline gives CDR1 SGHNT, CDR2 YENEEA. Trimming stripped 5 bases from V and 7 bases from J, with 14 bases between. The CDR3 is 13 amino acids. CDR3 DNA: TGTGCCAGCAGCGGCGGAGGGCGGGGTGAAGCTTTCTTT. It yields the protein CASSGGGRGEAFF.

In this sample, this clone turned up a few times. The V call is TRBV3-1 (or the pseudogene TRBV3-2), the J call TRBJ1-3; no firm D call. The CDR3 covers 15 residues. V was clipped by 8 bases and J by 0 bases, with 14 bases between them. CDR1 and CDR2 (germline): LGHDT, YNNKEL (reference sequence). The CDR3 reads CASAPDGSSGNTIYF. The CDR3, as DNA: TGTGCCAGCGCTCCGGACGGTTCCTCTGGAAACACCATATATTTT.

The chain joins TRBV9 to TRBJ1-1; D ambiguous. CDR1 SGDLS and CDR2 YYNGEE come from the germline V gene. The CDR3 has 13 amino acids. V lost 3 bases to trimming and J lost 0 bases, with 6 bases between them. The CDR3, as DNA: TGTGCCAGCAGCGCTGAAGTGAACACTGAAGCTTTCTTT. Its translation is CASSAEVNTEAFF.

The V call is TRBV7-2, the J call TRBJ2-1, with TRBD2 identical over 10 bases. Trimming at V came to 5 bases and at J to 2 bases, leaving 3 bases not matched to a gene. CDR1 and CDR2 from the germline V gene are SGHTA and FQGNSA. CDR3 length equals 15 residues. The CDR3 spells CASSPSGGAYNEQFF. The DNA of the CDR3 is TGTGCCAGCAGCCCGAGCGGGGGGGCCTACAATGAGCAGTTCTTC.

V is TRBV10-2 and J is TRBJ2-3; D is perhaps TRBD1 (5 bases). V gave up 6 bases and J gave up 2 bases, with 9 bases separating them. Per the germline V gene, CDR1 is WSHSY and CDR2 is SAAADI. The CDR3 has 13 amino acids. In DNA, the CDR3 is TGCGCCAGCAGGACAGCACCCACAGATACGCAGTATTTT. It translates to CASRTAPTDTQYF.

The gene calls are TRBV2 and TRBJ1-6; TRBD1 matches at 12 bases. This CDR3 region has 16 residues. Germline lookup yields CDR1 SNHLY and CDR2 FYNNEI. The junction had 5 bases not matched to a gene; V was cut back by 6 bases and J by 5 bases. The CDR3, as DNA: TGTGCCAGCAGGGGTGGGACAGGGGGCAATAATTCACCCCTCCACTTT. It codes for CASRGGTGGNNSPLHF.

The V call is TRBV11-2, the J call TRBJ1-3, with a possible D match to TRBD1 (5 bases). V lost 3 bases and J lost 8, with 17 bases in between. The CDR3 runs 15 residues. The germline V gene has CDR1 SGHAT and CDR2 FQNNGV. CDR3 sequence reads: CASSFQSGSVDTIYF. The CDR3 DNA sequence: TGTGCCAGCAGCTTTCAATCAGGGTCCGTGGACACCATATATTTT.

V gene TRBV28 combines with J gene TRBJ1-6; D ambiguous. Germline CDR1 reads MDHEN; CDR2 reads SYDVKM. The CDR3 is 13 residues long. V lost 3 bases to trimming and J lost 9 bases, with 9 bases between them. The CDR3 sequence is CASSFIGVSPLHF. CDR3 sequence (DNA): TGTGCCAGCAGTTTTATTGGTGTTTCACCCCTCCACTTT.

This clone was detected a few times. The DNA for the CDR3 is TGTGCCTGGAGTGGGGGAGTCGAAGAGACCCAGTACTTC. Translated, it gives CAWSGGVEETQYF. The rearrangement joins TRBV30 to TRBJ2-5, with D possibly being TRBD2 (5 bases). The CDR3 runs 13 residues. Trimming left V 1 base short and J 3 bases short, with 9 bases between. In germline, CDR1 is GTSNPN, CDR2 SVGIG (reference sequence).

This chain uses TRBV21-1 with TRBJ1-5; TRBD1 is taken as the D call from the table, unchecked against the DNA. TRBV21-1 constitutes a pseudogene. This CDR3 has 14 amino acids. This CDR3 reads CASVRQGSNQPQHF. The CDR3 nucleotides read TGTGCCAGCGTAAGACAGGGAAGCAATCAGCCCCAGCATTTT.

This chain links TRBV9 with TRBJ2-5; no clear D gene. The CDR3 runs to 14 residues. Per the germline V gene, CDR1 is SGDLS and CDR2 is YYNGEE. V lost 2 bases, J lost 5 bases, and 13 bases lay in between. CDR3 nucleotide sequence: TGTGCCAGCAGCGTCTCCGGGCTCGGGGAGACCCAGTACTTC. Its translation: CASSVSGLGETQYF.

The V call is TRBV19, the J call TRBJ2-2; no reliable D call. Germline CDR1 is LNHDA and CDR2 is SQIVND (reference sequence). Trimming removed 5 bases from V and 5 bases from J, with 9 bases in between. The length of the CDR3 is 13 residues. CDR3 coding DNA: TGTGCCAGTAGTCTACAAATAACCGGGGAGCTGTTTTTT. Translation: CASSLQITGELFF.

The V gene is TRBV29-1, the J gene TRBJ2-3, with TRBD2 matching over 15 bases. The CDR3 loop spans 17 amino acids. Germline CDR1 SQVTM, CDR2 ANQGSEA. The J segment lost 1 base and the V segment lost 4 bases, leaving 6 bases of the junction unmatched. The CDR3 region has the DNA TGCAGCGTTGCGGGACTAGCGGGAGGAGGGGGCACAGATACGCAGTATTTT. Protein: CSVAGLAGGGGTDTQYF.

The chain uses TRBV18 and TRBJ2-5, with TRBD2 matching 8 bases. The germline V gene has CDR1 KGHSH and CDR2 LQKENI. The CDR3 is 13 amino acids. Trimming cost V 3 bases and J 3 bases; bases outside gene matches: 0. The CDR3 DNA is TGTGCCAGCTCACCCGGGAGGGAAGAGACCCAGTACTTC. This encodes CASSPGREETQYF.